The 10 T cell receptor beta chains below all came from one sample that was sequenced in a study of shared clonotypes between healthy human individuals. This table comes from immunoSEQ multiplex PCR, and its TCRdb copy is limited to in-frame clones, with some not included. The table includes about 96,000 clones, approximately 51% detected once. Sequenced material: PBMCs. The receptor set was obtained from a woman in her thirties or forties in good health. Some clones in this sample may be carry-over from other donors' samples.

The sample holds many counts of this clone. The chain carries TRBV10-3 and TRBJ2-7, with 7 bases fitting TRBD2. Germline V lookup: CDR1 ENHRY, CDR2 SYGVKD. This CDR3 spans 13 amino acids. The V gene end was trimmed by 6 bases and the J gene end by 6 bases; junction bases not matched to a gene: 8. CDR3 in amino acids: CAIRGVLAREQYF. As DNA, the CDR3 is TGTGCCATCAGGGGGGTACTAGCGCGCGAGCAGTACTTC.

Turning to this clone: The junction and the germline gene differ at one end; a read error may be behind it. The chain employs TRBV7-7 and TRBJ2-5, with a tentative D call TRBD1 (6 bases). The better agreement between TRBJ2-7 and the DNA end casts doubt on the J call. CDR3 length equals 13 residues. Germline V CDR1 and CDR2: SSHAT, FNYEAQ (reference sequence). The CDR3 DNA reads TGTGCTAGCAGTTCCGGGACATTCGACGAGCAGTACTTC. It is translated as CASSSGTFDEQYF.

The chain carries TRBV6-1 and TRBJ1-5, with no clear D. The CDR3 runs 12 residues. Trimming took 4 bases from V and 3 from J, leaving 4 bases between them. CDR1 and CDR2 from the germline V gene are MNHNS and SASEGT. The CDR3 is CASSAPNQPQHF. The CDR3 DNA follows: TGTGCCAGCAGTGCGCCCAATCAGCCCCAGCATTTT.

This clone was detected only a few times. This chain joins TRBV27 and TRBJ1-1; the D gene is possibly TRBD1 (6 bases). Trimming shortened V by 3 bases and J by 4 bases, and 9 bases separated the two germline ends. Per the germline V gene, CDR1 is MNHEY and CDR2 is SMNVEV (reference sequence). The CDR3 extends over 13 amino acids. CDR3 in DNA: TGTGCCAGCAGTTTCAGGGGTCGCACTGAAGCTTTCTTT. This codes for CASSFRGRTEAFF.

As regards this clone: The junction shows a germline mismatch at one end, possibly a read error. This rearrangement joins TRBV28 to TRBJ1-3; tentative D call: TRBD1 (5 bases). The CDR3 extends over 11 amino acids. Germline V gene data show CDR1 as MDHEN and CDR2 as SYDVKM. The chain's CDR3 is CASSSNRGRDF. In DNA form, the CDR3 reads TGTGCCAGCAGTTCGAACCGGGGACGTGATTTT.

The V and J genes are TRBV6-1 and TRBJ1-2; no reliable D call. The CDR3 is made up of 14 amino acids. The V end was cut by 7 bases, the J end by 1 base, with 13 bases between. Germline V CDR1 and CDR2: MNHNS, SASEGT. The chain's CDR3 is CASNSRTGNYGYTF. DNA of the CDR3: TGTGCCAGCAATTCGAGGACGGGTAACTATGGCTACACCTTC.

This chain joins TRBV5-7 and TRBJ1-4, with D uncertain. TRBV5-7 counts as an open reading frame of uncertain function. Trimming shortened V by 1 base and J by 4 bases, and 11 bases separated the two germline ends. This CDR3 is built from 15 residues. CDR3 region: CASSLFSGINEKLFF. CDR3 nucleotide sequence: TGTGCCAGCAGCTTGTTTTCGGGAATTAATGAAAAACTGTTTTTT.

The rearrangement joins TRBV9 to TRBJ2-5; D is undetermined. Germline CDR1 SGDLS, CDR2 YYNGEE. Trimming removed 0 bases from V and 5 bases from J, with 8 bases in between. CDR3 size: 13 residues. CDR3 residues: CASSVDPGETQYF. DNA for the CDR3: TGTGCCAGCAGCGTAGATCCGGGTGAGACCCAGTACTTC.

The V call is TRBV5-1, the J call TRBJ2-7; D might be TRBD1 (5 bases). CDR1 is SGHRS, CDR2 YFSETQ, per germline. The length of the CDR3 is 16 residues. Trimming left V 2 bases short and J 0 bases short, with 15 bases between. The CDR3 coding sequence is TGCGCCAGCAGCTTTGGGGCCAGGATCAACTCCTACGAGCAGTACTTC. It is translated as CASSFGARINSYEQYF.

In its sample, this clone was seen many times. The chain's CDR3 is CASSTGQVGSYEQYF. CDR3 nucleotides: TGTGCCAGCTCCACCGGACAGGTGGGGTCTTACGAGCAGTACTTC. This rearrangement joins TRBV25-1 to TRBJ2-7; 7 nucleotides align to TRBD1. V trimming: 8 bases; J trimming: 4 bases; junction bases outside the gene matches: 14. Germline-derived CDR1 and CDR2 are MGHDK and SYGVNS. The CDR3 spans 15 residues.